This TCR beta chain was sequenced for a study of shared clonotypes between healthy human individuals (dated by TCRdb to the early 2020s). A note on the overall study: Three men and a couple of women, aged 18 to 49 years, made up the cohort. Per donor, three plates each were used for CD4 naive and CD4 memory, two for CD8 naive, and one for CD8 memory. To estimate repertoire size and how much clonotypes are shared between individuals, the study performed deep sequencing of blood TCR repertoires from a few healthy adults. Libraries were prepared and TCR repertoires were sequenced by different laboratories using diverse techniques, in order to increase sequencing depth and limit assay-specific biases. Between about 0.9 and 8.9 billion PBMCs per donor were obtained by leukapheresis.

This clone was detected only once. No cognate antigen has been identified for it. It has no much larger one-base neighbor in the sample; base qualities were not kept. The CDR3 spans 12 residues, from the cysteine through the phenylalanine. The DNA shown is the 36-base CDR3, in frame from base 1. CDR1 and CDR2 were assigned from the germline V gene as SQVTM and ANQGSEA. V is pared back by 0 bases and J by 13 bases, with 13 bases lying between the germline termini. Using the deep immunoSEQ assay, multiplex PCR amplified TCR CDR3 regions from genomic DNA. Genomic DNA extracted from each cell subset was distributed evenly over all wells of several immunoSEQ 96-well plates, and each plate served as one replicate. For sorted subsets, each replicate PCR was loaded with approximately 200 ng genomic DNA, equivalent to about 33,000 T cell genomes. Purified libraries were quantified with a Qubit 3.0 fluorometer, sized on a Bioanalyzer 2100, and re-quantified with the KAPA Library Quantification kit. Each immunoSEQ 96-well plate was sequenced on its own single-read 150-cycle Illumina NextSeq 550 flow cell. In the original analysis: Because only junctional sequences without quality scores were contained in the immunoSEQ output, filtering matching that applied to full-length reads could not be performed. To assign V/J genes and CDR3, sequences were annotated against IMGT germline references using PyIR, a Python wrapper for IgBLAST v1.9. Reads were removed for weak V/J assignments (E-value above 1e-6), missing CDR3, stop codons, out-of-frame junctions, or ambiguous translated residues. V3J clonotypes were defined by identical inferred V gene, J gene, and CDR3 amino acid sequence. Percentage overlap between repertoires was computed as shared unique clonotypes divided by the size of the smaller repertoire. Three approaches were used to assess repertoire richness: RTK rarefaction, the Chao1 estimator, and Recon v2.1 estimates of unobserved clonotypes. OLGA was used to compute generation probabilities for all TCRbeta clonotypes that the gDNA method yielded from a few donors. TCRdb carries this immuneACCESS record with in-frame sequences only. Its versions omit some clonotypes, under half of them owing to an unresolved V gene in the studies checked, with the rest unexplained. V, J and clone size are taken as reported in that table, and D and trimming were inferred from the DNA itself. This sample is represented by some 630,000 clones; roughly 96% of them were singletons. 0.11% of the sample comes from the top ten.

For the CD8 naive samples, CD45RO-negative cells were positively selected for CCR7, yielding a CD45RA+CCR7+ population from which TemRA cells were excluded. The donors were healthy, HIV-negative adults with no recently reported acute infections or vaccinations. Every donor was a Caucasian adult living in Nashville, Tennessee, USA. After blood collection by leukapheresis, PBMCs were isolated using Ficoll-Histopaque density gradient centrifugation and then cryopreserved in the vapor phase of liquid nitrogen. Analytical flow cytometry was used to check the purity and quantity of every magnetically sorted T cell population. Genomic DNA was isolated from each sorted fraction and quantified by UV absorbance on a Nanodrop 2000c. Results the study describes overall, beyond this receptor: Sampling was limited to blood, and TCR repertoires in tissue likely differ from TCR repertoires in blood. Pairwise subsampling led to the expectation that sequencing depth would affect the degree of clonotype sharing among donors. Because the study included a small number of donors, the genetic and exposure-history diversity represented was limited. Naive subsets generally had larger estimated clonotype richness than memory subsets. Compared with non-shared clonotypes, the clonotypes found in all four sorted-subset donors had higher generation probabilities. About 4.5% of naive CD4, 3.5% of naive CD8, approximately 2% of memory CD4, and approximately 0.4% of memory CD8 clonotypes were shared across four donors. Rarefaction of sorted-subset datasets indicated incomplete sequencing despite the large sequencing depth.

This TCR came from a woman between 25 and 40 years old in good health. The sequencing sample was made of naive CD8+ T cells sorted from blood. Per the publication, the cell subset or site label means: CD45RA+CCR7+. The receptor chain draws on TRBV29-1 and TRBJ2-1; the D gene cannot be named for sure. The nucleotide sequence is given as TGCAGCGTTGAAGAATCAGCGCCGCCTCAGTTCTTC. It translates as CSVEESAPPQFF.